This T cell receptor (beta chain) derives from a study of T-cell memory formation after mild COVID-19. The V end was cut by 2 bases, the J end by 1 base, with 5 bases between. The CDR3 spans 13 residues. Germline lookup yields CDR1 SGHTA and CDR2 FQGTGA. One entry per CDR3 protein results from TCRdb running MiXCR on the 5' RACE reads. The sample records around 55,000 distinct CDR3 sequences, approximately 9.5% being singletons. This sequence originates from a man younger than 30 who had mild COVID-19 (a few samples of this study predate the infection). Cell type and time point are not known. The sequenced material came from PBMCs or a T cell subset sorted from them (not recorded which). The rearrangement uses TRBV7-3 and TRBJ1-1; D gene ambiguous. CDR3 sequence: CASSLRPNTEAFF. As DNA, the CDR3 is TGTGCCAGCAGCTTACGACCGAACACTGAAGCTTTCTTT.